This T cell receptor (beta chain) was sequenced during a study of PD-1 blockade in classical Hodgkin lymphoma. General study results and limits: TCR diversity rose significantly by C4D1 in CD4+ but not CD8+ cells.

Profiled with immunoSEQ multiplex PCR; TCRdb holds only in-frame clones, not every one. The profile covers roughly 55,000 clones, with 81% appearing a single time and roughly 16% taken by the ten largest. In regard to this clone: Its target is not known.

V lost 0 bases, J lost 2 bases, and 6 bases stayed unmatched. The CDR3 spans 16 residues. Looked up from germline, CDR1 is LGHNA and CDR2 is YSLEER. Every single patient, without exception, relapsed after autologous stem cell transplantation, and brentuximab vedotin exposure varied. Complete response, partial response or progressive disease constituted the best responses recorded. The material was peripheral blood mononuclear cells (PBMCs), obtained at baseline. V usage is TRBV4-3 and J usage is TRBJ2-7; 8 positions match TRBD2. The sequence came from a human donor with classical Hodgkin lymphoma. The CDR3 DNA sequence: TGCGCCAGCAGCCAAGATCGGAGTAGCGGGACCTACGAGCAGTACTTC. Its protein is CASSQDRSSGTYEQYF.